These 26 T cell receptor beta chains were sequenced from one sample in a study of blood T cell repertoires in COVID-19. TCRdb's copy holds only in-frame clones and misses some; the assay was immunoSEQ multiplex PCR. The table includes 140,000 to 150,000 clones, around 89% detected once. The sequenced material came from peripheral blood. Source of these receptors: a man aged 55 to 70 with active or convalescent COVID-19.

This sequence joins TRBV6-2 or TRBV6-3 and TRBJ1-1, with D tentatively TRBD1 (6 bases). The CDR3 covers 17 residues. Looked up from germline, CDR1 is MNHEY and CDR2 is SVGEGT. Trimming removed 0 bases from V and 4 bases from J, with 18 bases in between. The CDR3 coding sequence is TGTGCCAGCAGTTACTCAATAACAGGGTCCGAGAGCACTGAAGCTTTCTTT. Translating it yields CASSYSITGSESTEAFF.

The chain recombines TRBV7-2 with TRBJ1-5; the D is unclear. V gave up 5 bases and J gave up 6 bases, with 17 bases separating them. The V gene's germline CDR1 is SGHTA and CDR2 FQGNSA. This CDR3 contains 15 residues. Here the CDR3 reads CASSPVSGNGQPQHF. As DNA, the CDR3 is TGTGCCAGCAGCCCCGTTTCGGGGAACGGTCAGCCCCAGCATTTT.

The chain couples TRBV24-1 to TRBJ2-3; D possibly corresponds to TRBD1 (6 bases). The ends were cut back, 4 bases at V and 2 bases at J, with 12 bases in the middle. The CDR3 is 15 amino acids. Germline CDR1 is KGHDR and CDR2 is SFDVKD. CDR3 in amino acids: CATSDHRDNTDTQYF. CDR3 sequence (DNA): TGTGCCACCAGTGACCACCGGGACAACACAGATACGCAGTATTTT.

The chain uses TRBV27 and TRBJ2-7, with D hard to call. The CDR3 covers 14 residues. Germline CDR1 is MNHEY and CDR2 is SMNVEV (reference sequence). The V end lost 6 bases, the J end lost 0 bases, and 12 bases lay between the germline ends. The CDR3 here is CASSSYESSYEQYF. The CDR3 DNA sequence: TGTGCCAGCAGCTCCTACGAATCCTCCTACGAGCAGTACTTC.

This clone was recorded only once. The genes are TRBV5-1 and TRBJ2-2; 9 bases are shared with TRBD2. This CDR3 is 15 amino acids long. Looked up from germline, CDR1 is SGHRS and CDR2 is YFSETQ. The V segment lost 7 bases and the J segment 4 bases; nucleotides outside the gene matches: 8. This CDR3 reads CASRSGLATTGELFF. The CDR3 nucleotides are TGCGCCAGCCGGAGTGGACTAGCGACCACCGGGGAGCTGTTTTTT.

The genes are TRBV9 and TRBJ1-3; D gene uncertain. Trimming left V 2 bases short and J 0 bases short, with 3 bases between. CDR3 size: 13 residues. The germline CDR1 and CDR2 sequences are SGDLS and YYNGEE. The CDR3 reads CASSVNSGNTIYF. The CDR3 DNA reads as TGTGCCAGCAGCGTCAACTCTGGAAACACCATATATTTT.

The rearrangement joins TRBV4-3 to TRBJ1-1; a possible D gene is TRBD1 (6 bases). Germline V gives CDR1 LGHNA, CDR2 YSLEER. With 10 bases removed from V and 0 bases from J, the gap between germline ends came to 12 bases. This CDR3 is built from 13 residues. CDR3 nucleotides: TGCGCCACAGCTAGGACAGTGAACACTGAAGCTTTCTTT. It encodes CATARTVNTEAFF.

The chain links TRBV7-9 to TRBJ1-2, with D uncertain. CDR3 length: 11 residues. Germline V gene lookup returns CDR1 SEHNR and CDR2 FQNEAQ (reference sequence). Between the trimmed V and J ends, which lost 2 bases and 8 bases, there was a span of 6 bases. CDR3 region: CASSLSGGYTF. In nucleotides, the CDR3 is TGTGCCAGCAGCTTATCCGGGGGCTACACCTTC. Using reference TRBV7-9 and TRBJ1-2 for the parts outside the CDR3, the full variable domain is DTGVSQNPRHKITKRGQNVTFRCDPISEHNRLYWYRQTLGQGPEFLTYFQNEAQLEKSRLLSDRFSAERPKGSFSTLEIQRTEQGDSAMYLCASSLSGGYTFGSGTRLTVV.

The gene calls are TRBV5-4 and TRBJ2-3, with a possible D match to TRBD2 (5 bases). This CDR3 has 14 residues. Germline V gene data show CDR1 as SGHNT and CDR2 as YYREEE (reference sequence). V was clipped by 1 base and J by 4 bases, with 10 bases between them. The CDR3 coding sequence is TGTGCCAGCAGCTTGATCGGGAATTCAGATACGCAGTATTTT. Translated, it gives CASSLIGNSDTQYF.

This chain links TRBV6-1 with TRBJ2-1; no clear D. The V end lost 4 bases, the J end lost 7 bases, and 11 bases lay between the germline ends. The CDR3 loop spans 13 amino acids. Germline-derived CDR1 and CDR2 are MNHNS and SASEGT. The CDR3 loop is CASSARALNEQFF. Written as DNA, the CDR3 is TGTGCCAGCAGTGCCCGAGCCTTGAATGAGCAGTTCTTC.

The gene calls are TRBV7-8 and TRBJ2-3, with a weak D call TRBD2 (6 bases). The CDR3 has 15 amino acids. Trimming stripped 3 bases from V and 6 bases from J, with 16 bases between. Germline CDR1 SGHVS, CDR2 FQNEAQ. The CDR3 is CASSFRLAGRDTQYF. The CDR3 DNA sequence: TGTGCCAGCAGCTTCCGTCTGGCGGGGAGGGATACGCAGTATTTT.

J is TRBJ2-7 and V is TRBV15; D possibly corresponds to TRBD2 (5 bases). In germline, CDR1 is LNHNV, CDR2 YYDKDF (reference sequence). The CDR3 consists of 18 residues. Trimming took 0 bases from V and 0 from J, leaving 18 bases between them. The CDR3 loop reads CATSRDRGSSVSSYEQYF. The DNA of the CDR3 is TGTGCCACCAGCAGAGATAGAGGGTCTTCGGTGAGCTCCTACGAGCAGTACTTC.

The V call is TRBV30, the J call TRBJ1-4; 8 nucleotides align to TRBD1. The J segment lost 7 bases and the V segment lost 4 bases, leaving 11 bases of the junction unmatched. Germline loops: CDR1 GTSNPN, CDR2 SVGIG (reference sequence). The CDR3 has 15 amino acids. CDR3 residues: CAWMLRGLRVEKLFF. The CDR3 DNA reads TGTGCCTGGATGCTCAGGGGGCTAAGGGTTGAAAAACTGTTTTTT.

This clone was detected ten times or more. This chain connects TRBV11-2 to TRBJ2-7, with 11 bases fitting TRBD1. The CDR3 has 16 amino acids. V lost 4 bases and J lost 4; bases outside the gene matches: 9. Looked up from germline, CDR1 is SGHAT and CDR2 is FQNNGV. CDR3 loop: CASSSLRTGGKYEQYF. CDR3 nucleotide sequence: TGTGCCAGCAGCTCCCTCCGGACAGGGGGCAAGTACGAGCAGTACTTC.

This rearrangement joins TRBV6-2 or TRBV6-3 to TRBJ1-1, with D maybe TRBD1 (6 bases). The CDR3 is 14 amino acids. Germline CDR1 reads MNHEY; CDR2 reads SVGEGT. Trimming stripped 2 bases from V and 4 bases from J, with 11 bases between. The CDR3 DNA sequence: TGTGCCAGCAGTTACACGAGGGGGACCACTGAAGCTTTCTTT. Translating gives CASSYTRGTTEAFF.

CDR3 DNA: TGTGCCAGCTCTTCAACCTCGACAGGGTCCGAGCAGTACTTC. Translation: CASSSTSTGSEQYF. V gene TRBV18 combines with J gene TRBJ2-7; TRBD1 agrees at 7 bases. The CDR3 consists of 14 residues. V gave up 6 bases and J gave up 6 bases; unmatched junction bases: 11. Germline V gene sequence: CDR1 KGHSH, CDR2 LQKENI.

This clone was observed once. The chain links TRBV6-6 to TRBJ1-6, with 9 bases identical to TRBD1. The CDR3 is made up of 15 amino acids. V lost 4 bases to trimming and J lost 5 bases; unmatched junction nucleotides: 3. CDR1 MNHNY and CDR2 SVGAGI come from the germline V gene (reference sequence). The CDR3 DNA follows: TGTGCCAGCAGTTGGGACAGGGTGAATAATTCACCCCTCCACTTT. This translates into CASSWDRVNNSPLHF.

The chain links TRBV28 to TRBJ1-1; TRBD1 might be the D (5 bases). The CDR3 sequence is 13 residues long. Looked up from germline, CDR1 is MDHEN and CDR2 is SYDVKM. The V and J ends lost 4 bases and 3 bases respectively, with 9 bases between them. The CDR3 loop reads CASSWSRDTEAFF. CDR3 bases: TGTGCCAGCAGTTGGTCCAGGGACACTGAAGCTTTCTTT.

DNA for the CDR3: TGTGCCAGCAGTTACTCGAGAGAAAGCACAGATACGCAGTATTTT. Translation gives CASSYSRESTDTQYF. This chain joins TRBV6-5 and TRBJ2-3, with unresolved D. V dropped 0 bases and J dropped 0 bases, with 7 bases sitting between them. The CDR3 covers 15 residues. Germline CDR1 and CDR2: MNHEY and SVGAGI.

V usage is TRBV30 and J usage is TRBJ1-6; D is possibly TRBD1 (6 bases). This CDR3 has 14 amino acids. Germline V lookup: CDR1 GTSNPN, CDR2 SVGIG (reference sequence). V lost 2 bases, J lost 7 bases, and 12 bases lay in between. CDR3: CAWSRGNINSPLHF. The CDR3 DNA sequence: TGTGCCTGGAGTAGGGGGAATATAAATTCACCCCTCCACTTT.

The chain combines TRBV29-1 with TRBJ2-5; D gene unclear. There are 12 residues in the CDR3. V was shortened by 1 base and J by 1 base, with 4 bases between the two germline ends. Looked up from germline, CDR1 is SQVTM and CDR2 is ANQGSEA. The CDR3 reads CSVEVGQETQYF. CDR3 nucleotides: TGCAGCGTTGAAGTCGGCCAAGAGACCCAGTACTTC.

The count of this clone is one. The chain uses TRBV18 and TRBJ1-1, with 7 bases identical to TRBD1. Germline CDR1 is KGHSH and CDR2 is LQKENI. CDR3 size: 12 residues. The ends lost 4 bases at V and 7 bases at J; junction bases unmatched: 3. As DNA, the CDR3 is TGTGCCAGCTCACACTGGGACAGTGAAGCTTTCTTT. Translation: CASSHWDSEAFF.

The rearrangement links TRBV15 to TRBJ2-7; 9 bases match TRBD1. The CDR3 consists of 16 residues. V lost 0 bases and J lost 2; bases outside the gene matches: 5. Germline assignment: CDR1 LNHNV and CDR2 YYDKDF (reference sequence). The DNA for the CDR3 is TGTGCCACCAGCAGAGATACCAGGACAGGGGCCTACGAGCAGTACTTC. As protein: CATSRDTRTGAYEQYF.

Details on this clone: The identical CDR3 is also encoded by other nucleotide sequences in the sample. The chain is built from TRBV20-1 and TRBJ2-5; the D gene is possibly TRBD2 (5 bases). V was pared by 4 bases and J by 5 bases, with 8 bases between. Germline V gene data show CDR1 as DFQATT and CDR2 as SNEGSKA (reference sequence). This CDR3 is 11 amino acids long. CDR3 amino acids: CSAMTGETQYF. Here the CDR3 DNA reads TGCAGTGCTATGACGGGGGAGACCCAGTACTTC.

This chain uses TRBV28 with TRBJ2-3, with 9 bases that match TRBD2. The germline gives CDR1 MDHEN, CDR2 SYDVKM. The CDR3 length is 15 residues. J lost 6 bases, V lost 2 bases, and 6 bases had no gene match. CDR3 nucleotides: TGTGCCAGCAGTTTAAGGCTAGCGGGGTCGGATACGCAGTATTTT. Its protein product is CASSLRLAGSDTQYF.

CDR3 protein: CASSPSRTQYF. Written as DNA, the CDR3 is TGTGCCAGCAGCCCCTCCCGGACCCAGTACTTC. The rearrangement uses TRBV7-8 and TRBJ2-5; no definite D call. Trimming left V 5 bases short and J 7 bases short, with 8 bases between. The germline CDR1 and CDR2 sequences are SGHVS and FQNEAQ. This CDR3 contains 11 residues. Full variable domain (outside the CDR3, taken from reference TRBV7-8 and TRBJ2-5): GAGVSQSPRYKVAKRGQDVALRCDPISGHVSLFWYQQALGQGPEFLTYFQNEAQLDKSGLPSDRFFAERPEGSVSTLKIQRTQQEDSAVYLCASSPSRTQYFGPGTRLLVL.